The 27 T cell receptor beta chains in this list originate from one sample, sequenced in a study of CD8+ T cells in alopecia areata. Treatment denoted: oral pan-JAK inhibitor, 5-10 mg twice daily. It was from alopecia areata patients that lesional scalp punch biopsies and peripheral blood were collected. RNA was isolated and reverse transcribed to cDNA, the sequencing template. Libraries were prepared by immunoSEQ multiplex PCR; TCRdb keeps only in-frame clonotypes and omits some of them. The sample holds some 3,500 clones, roughly 70% seen once. The source was skin, collected at week 24, from a patient treated with tofacitinib. All receptors derive from a human donor with alopecia areata.

The rearrangement links TRBV9 to TRBJ2-3; 9 positions agree with TRBD2. The junction had 10 bases not matched to a gene; V was cut back by 0 bases and J by 5 bases. CDR3 length: 17 amino acids. The germline V gene has CDR1 SGDLS and CDR2 YYNGEE. The CDR3 nucleotides are TGTGCCAGCAGCGTAGAGGGAACGGCGGGGGGGAGAGATACGCAGTATTTT. It specifies CASSVEGTAGGRDTQYF.

This clone was observed once. The V gene is TRBV4-3, the J gene TRBJ1-6; the match to TRBD1 covers 9 bases. CDR1 and CDR2 (germline): LGHNA, YSLEER. This CDR3 comprises 17 residues. The junction had 10 bases not matched to a gene; V was cut back by 5 bases and J by 5 bases. CDR3 bases: TGCGCCAGCAGCAGCAGGGACAGGGTTACCGATAATTCACCCCTCCACTTT. This translates into CASSSRDRVTDNSPLHF.

The J gene is TRBJ1-1, the V gene TRBV14; 7 nucleotides agree with TRBD1. Per germline, CDR1 SGHDN and CDR2 FVKESK. The CDR3 runs to 17 residues. The J segment lost 3 bases and the V segment lost 4 bases, leaving 14 bases of the junction unmatched. CDR3 sequence (DNA): TGTGCCAGCAGCCGAGGGTACTCGACAGGGAGGGACACTGAAGCTTTCTTT. Translated, it gives CASSRGYSTGRDTEAFF.

The chain employs TRBV7-2 and TRBJ2-7; the D is unclear. Trimming left V 1 base short and J 3 bases short, with 1 base between. The CDR3 totals 11 residues. The germline V gene has CDR1 SGHTA and CDR2 FQGNSA. CDR3 in DNA: TGTGCCAGCAGCTTAGTCTACGAGCAGTACTTC. Protein: CASSLVYEQYF.

The count of this clone is one. J is TRBJ1-5 and V is TRBV6-1; no clear D gene. This CDR3 is 12 amino acids long. V shed 3 bases and J shed 6 bases, with 6 bases lying between them. CDR1 and CDR2 from the germline V gene are MNHNS and SASEGT. CDR3 in amino acids: CASSDGGQPQHF. The CDR3 DNA is TGTGCCAGCAGTGACGGCGGTCAGCCCCAGCATTTT.

The V call is TRBV2, the J call TRBJ2-7; D unresolved. The CDR3 loop spans 14 amino acids. Germline V gene lookup returns CDR1 SNHLY and CDR2 FYNNEI. The V and J ends lost 4 bases and 0 bases respectively, with 10 bases between them. The CDR3 coding sequence is TGTGCCAGCAGTGTACAAGGCAGCTCCTACGAGCAGTACTTC. Residues: CASSVQGSSYEQYF.

This clone was seen only a few times. V gene TRBV19 combines with J gene TRBJ1-3; D remains ambiguous. Germline-derived CDR1 and CDR2 are LNHDA and SQIVND (reference sequence). The CDR3 contains 15 residues. The ends were cut back, 3 bases at V and 2 bases at J, with 11 bases in the middle. Written as DNA, the CDR3 is TGTGCCAGTAGTATTGACTATCGGGCTGGAAACACCATATATTTT. This translates into CASSIDYRAGNTIYF.

The chain has TRBV9 and TRBJ1-4, with D uncertain. The CDR3 loop spans 13 amino acids. V dropped 4 bases and J dropped 3 bases, with 7 bases sitting between them. CDR1 and CDR2 (germline): SGDLS, YYNGEE. In nucleotides, the CDR3 is TGTGCCAGCAGCCCCGGTCCTAATGAAAAACTGTTTTTT. Translating gives CASSPGPNEKLFF.

The rearrangement joins TRBV30 to TRBJ1-1; 9 nucleotides align to TRBD1. The germline CDR1 and CDR2 sequences are GTSNPN and SVGIG (reference sequence). The CDR3 extends over 12 amino acids. With V trimmed by 7 bases and J by 5 bases, 5 bases remained unmatched. In DNA, the CDR3 is TGTGCCTTGGACAGGGGAATTACTGAAGCTTTCTTT. Its protein product is CALDRGITEAFF.

The V gene is TRBV9, the J gene TRBJ1-2, with TRBD1 as a possible D gene (6 bases). Germline loops: CDR1 SGDLS, CDR2 YYNGEE. V was clipped by 3 bases and J by 4 bases, with 19 bases between them. CDR3 length equals 16 residues. CDR3 nucleotides: TGTGCCAGCAGCGCGGCAGGGGTTTCCGGGACCTATGGCTACACCTTC. It encodes CASSAAGVSGTYGYTF. Full variable domain (outside the CDR3, taken from reference TRBV9 and TRBJ1-2): DSGVTQTPKHLITATGQRVTLRCSPRSGDLSVYWYQQSLDQGLQFLIQYYNGEERAKGNILERFSAQQFPDLHSELNLSSLELGDSALYFCASSAAGVSGTYGYTFGSGTRLTVV.

The genes are TRBV29-1 and TRBJ1-2, with TRBD1 identical over 10 bases. The CDR3 loop spans 13 amino acids. With 5 bases clipped from V and 8 bases from J, the junction kept 8 bases outside the gene matches. Germline assignment: CDR1 SQVTM and CDR2 ANQGSEA. The DNA for the CDR3 is TGCAGCGTTCTCCGACAGGGGGCTTTGGGCTACACCTTC. This codes for CSVLRQGALGYTF.

The chain couples TRBV7-2 to TRBJ2-1, with 8 bases that match TRBD2. Germline V gene sequence: CDR1 SGHTA, CDR2 FQGNSA. Unmatched junction bases numbered 15, after V lost 2 bases and J lost 6 bases. This CDR3 has 18 residues. CDR3 loop: CASSLFPRGGANTNEQFF. The CDR3 bases are TGTGCCAGCAGCTTATTTCCCCGGGGGGGGGCCAACACCAATGAGCAGTTCTTC.

The chain uses TRBV11-2 and TRBJ2-4; D unresolved. The CDR3 contains 15 residues. Germline CDR1 reads SGHAT; CDR2 reads FQNNGV. The V gene lost 2 bases and the J gene lost 2 bases, with 10 bases spanning the gap. CDR3 region: CASSLKVLTKNIQYF. The CDR3 coding sequence is TGTGCCAGCAGCTTAAAAGTTCTGACCAAAAACATTCAGTACTTC.

This clone was found once. Other DNA sequences in this specimen translate into the identical CDR3. The chain combines TRBV7-2 with TRBJ2-7, with a possible D match to TRBD1 (6 bases). In germline, CDR1 is SGHTA, CDR2 FQGNSA. Trimming removed 1 base at V and 5 bases at J, with 12 bases between. This CDR3 comprises 14 residues. CDR3 DNA: TGTGCCAGCAGCTTAGTAGGGGGTCTGGACGAGCAGTACTTC. Encoded protein: CASSLVGGLDEQYF.

V and J are TRBV5-1 and TRBJ2-3; D possibly matches TRBD1 or TRBD2 (6 bases each). The CDR3 spans 17 residues. Germline V CDR1 and CDR2: SGHRS, YFSETQ. The V end was cut by 4 bases, the J end by 1 base, with 19 bases between. The CDR3 region is CASSGDAERGGTDTQYF. The CDR3 DNA follows: TGCGCCAGCAGCGGGGATGCCGAGAGGGGGGGCACAGATACGCAGTATTTT. Looking up the rest from reference TRBV5-1 and TRBJ2-3 gives the full variable domain: KAGVTQTPRYLIKTRGQQVTLSCSPISGHRSVSWYQQTPGQGLQFLFEYFSETQRNKGNFPGRFSGRQFSNSRSEMNVSTLELGDSALYLCASSGDAERGGTDTQYFGPGTRLTVL.

The gene calls are TRBV7-8 and TRBJ1-2; no clear D gene. The V gene's germline CDR1 is SGHVS and CDR2 FQNEAQ. The CDR3 is 14 amino acids. V shed 1 base and J shed 4 bases, with 10 bases lying between them. DNA of the CDR3: TGTGCCAGCAGCTTAGGGCTAGTCCCCTATGGCTACACCTTC. This encodes CASSLGLVPYGYTF.

CDR3 in amino acids: CASSLEGQTKGDTEAFF. The CDR3 DNA is TGTGCCAGCAGCTTAGAAGGACAGACTAAAGGGGACACTGAAGCTTTCTTT. V gene TRBV11-3 combines with J gene TRBJ1-1; D possibly corresponds to TRBD1 (6 bases). Germline CDR1 reads SGHNT; CDR2 reads YENEEA. V dropped 0 bases and J dropped 3 bases, with 17 bases sitting between them. CDR3 size: 17 residues.

The chain joins TRBV4-3 to TRBJ2-7, with TRBD2 identical over 8 bases. V shed 6 bases, J shed 5 bases, and the junction held 12 bases outside the gene matches. CDR1 is LGHNA, CDR2 YSLEER, per germline. This CDR3 region has 15 residues. CDR3 in amino acids: CASSRLAGGGNEQYF. DNA for the CDR3: TGCGCCAGCAGTAGACTAGCCGGGGGGGGCAACGAGCAGTACTTC.

The chain employs TRBV5-4 and TRBJ1-1; perhaps TRBD1 as D (5 bases). CDR1 is SGHNT and CDR2 is YYREEE in the germline V gene (reference sequence). The ends were cut back, 4 bases at V and 8 bases at J, with 18 bases in the middle. The CDR3 has 14 residues. CDR3 nucleotide sequence: TGTGCCAGCAGCCCCACCCGGACACAAAACGAAGCTTTCTTT. Protein: CASSPTRTQNEAFF.

J is TRBJ2-7 and V is TRBV9; D may match TRBD1 or TRBD2 (7 bases each). The V gene's germline CDR1 is SGDLS and CDR2 YYNGEE. V gave up 0 bases and J gave up 2 bases, with 12 bases separating them. CDR3 size: 15 residues. CDR3 loop: CASSVGQGGTYEQYF. The CDR3 DNA is TGTGCCAGCAGCGTAGGTCAGGGGGGGACCTACGAGCAGTACTTC.

V and J are TRBV9 and TRBJ1-4; a weak D match, TRBD1 (5 bases). V was pared by 0 bases and J by 8 bases, with 14 bases between. From germline, CDR1 is SGDLS and CDR2 YYNGEE. There are 15 residues in the CDR3. The CDR3 protein is CASSVDQGAGEKLFF. CDR3 bases: TGTGCCAGCAGCGTAGATCAGGGCGCCGGGGAAAAACTGTTTTTT.

Only a few counts were recorded for this clone. This chain joins TRBV9 and TRBJ2-5; 8 nucleotides match TRBD2. This CDR3 has 16 residues. Germline V gene data show CDR1 as SGDLS and CDR2 as YYNGEE. Germline trimming cut 0 bases from V and 1 base from J; bases unmatched to any gene: 5. CDR3 nucleotide sequence: TGTGCCAGCAGCGTAGCTGACGGGGGGGCCCAAGAGACCCAGTACTTC. It yields the protein CASSVADGGAQETQYF.

The chain couples TRBV11-3 to TRBJ1-5, with 7 bases matching TRBD1. CDR1 is SGHNT and CDR2 is YENEEA in the germline V gene. The CDR3 is 20 amino acids. The ends lost 2 bases at V and 1 base at J; junction bases unmatched: 17. The CDR3 DNA is TGTGCCAGCAGCTTATTCCCCGGGACAGACGCTTCCCAAAGCAATCAGCCCCAGCATTTT. This translates into CASSLFPGTDASQSNQPQHF.

This clone turned up a few times. CDR3 loop: CASKWREGTGETQYF. The CDR3 DNA is TGTGCCAGCAAGTGGAGGGAGGGTACAGGAGAGACCCAGTACTTC. The V gene is TRBV6-1, the J gene TRBJ2-5, with TRBD2 matching over 7 bases. The CDR3 loop spans 15 amino acids. Unmatched junction bases numbered 12, after V lost 7 bases and J lost 4 bases. CDR1 MNHNS and CDR2 SASEGT come from the germline V gene.

As to this clone: Sequence at one end of the junction differs from germline and may be a read error. The identical CDR3 is also encoded by other nucleotide sequences in the sample. The chain recombines TRBV7-8 with TRBJ2-2; unclear D gene. The CDR3 sequence is 11 residues long. Per the germline V gene, CDR1 is SGHVS and CDR2 is FQNEAQ. The CDR3 DNA reads TGCGCCAGCAGCATCTGGGGGGAGCTGTTTTTT. Its protein is CASSIWGELFF.

The chain links TRBV6-5 to TRBJ1-3; possibly TRBD1 for D (5 bases). The CDR3 covers 14 residues. Germline CDR1 is MNHEY and CDR2 is SVGAGI. V was clipped by 6 bases and J by 2 bases, with 11 bases between them. CDR3 in amino acids: CASRTQGAGNTIYF. DNA of the CDR3: TGTGCCAGCAGGACCCAAGGGGCTGGAAACACCATATATTTT.

The rearrangement links TRBV28 to TRBJ1-2, with D perhaps TRBD1 (5 bases). This CDR3 is 15 amino acids long. The V and J ends lost 1 base and 4 bases respectively, with 13 bases between them. The germline gives CDR1 MDHEN, CDR2 SYDVKM. The CDR3 spells CASSLYRFGAYGYTF. DNA for the CDR3: TGTGCCAGCAGTTTATATAGGTTCGGGGCCTATGGCTACACCTTC.